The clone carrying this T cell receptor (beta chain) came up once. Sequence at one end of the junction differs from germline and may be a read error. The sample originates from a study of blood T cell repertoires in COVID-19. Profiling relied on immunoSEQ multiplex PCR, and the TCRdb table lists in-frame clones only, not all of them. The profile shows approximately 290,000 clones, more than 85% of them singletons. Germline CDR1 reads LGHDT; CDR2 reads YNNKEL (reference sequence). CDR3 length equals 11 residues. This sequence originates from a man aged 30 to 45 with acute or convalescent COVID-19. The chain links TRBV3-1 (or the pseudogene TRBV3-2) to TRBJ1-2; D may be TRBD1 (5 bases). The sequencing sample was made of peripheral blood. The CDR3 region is CASSQGGALDF. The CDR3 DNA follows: TGTGCCAGCAGCCAAGGTGGGGCCCTTGACTTC.